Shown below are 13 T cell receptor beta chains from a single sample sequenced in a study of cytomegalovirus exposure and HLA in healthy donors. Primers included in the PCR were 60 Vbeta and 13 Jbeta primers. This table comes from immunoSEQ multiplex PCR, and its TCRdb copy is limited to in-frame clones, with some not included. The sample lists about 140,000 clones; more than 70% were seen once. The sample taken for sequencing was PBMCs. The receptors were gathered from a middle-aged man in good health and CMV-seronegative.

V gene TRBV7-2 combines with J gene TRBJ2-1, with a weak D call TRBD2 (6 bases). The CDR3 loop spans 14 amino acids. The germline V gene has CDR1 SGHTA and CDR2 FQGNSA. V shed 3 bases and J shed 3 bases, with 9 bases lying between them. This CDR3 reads CASSFGGSYNEQFF. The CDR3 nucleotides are TGTGCCAGCAGCTTCGGAGGGAGCTACAATGAGCAGTTCTTC.

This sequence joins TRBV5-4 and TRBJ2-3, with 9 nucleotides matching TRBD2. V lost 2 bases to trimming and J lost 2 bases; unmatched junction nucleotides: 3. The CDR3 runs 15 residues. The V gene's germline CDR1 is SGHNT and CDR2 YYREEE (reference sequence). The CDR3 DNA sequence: TGTGCCAGCAGCTTAGCGGGGGGTACCACAGATACGCAGTATTTT. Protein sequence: CASSLAGGTTDTQYF.

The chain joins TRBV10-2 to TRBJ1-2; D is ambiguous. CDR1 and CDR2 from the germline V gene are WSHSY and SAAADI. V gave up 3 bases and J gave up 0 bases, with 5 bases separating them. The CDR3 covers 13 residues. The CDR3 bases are TGCGCCAGCAGTGACAGAACTAACTATGGCTACACCTTC. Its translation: CASSDRTNYGYTF.

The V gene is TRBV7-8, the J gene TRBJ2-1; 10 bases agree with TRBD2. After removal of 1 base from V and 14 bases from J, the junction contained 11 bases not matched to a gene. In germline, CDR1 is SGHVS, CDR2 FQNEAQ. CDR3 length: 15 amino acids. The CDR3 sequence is CASSLDGVAGGQKFF. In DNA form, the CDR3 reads TGTGCCAGCAGCTTAGATGGGGTAGCGGGGGGACAGAAGTTCTTC. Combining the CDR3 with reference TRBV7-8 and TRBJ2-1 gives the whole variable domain GAGVSQSPRYKVAKRGQDVALRCDPISGHVSLFWYQQALGQGPEFLTYFQNEAQLDKSGLPSDRFFAERPEGSVSTLKIQRTQQEDSAVYLCASSLDGVAGGQKFFGPGTRLTVL.

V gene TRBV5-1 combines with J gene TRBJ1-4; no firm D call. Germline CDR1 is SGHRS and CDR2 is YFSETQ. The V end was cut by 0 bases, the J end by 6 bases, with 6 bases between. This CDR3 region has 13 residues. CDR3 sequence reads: CASSLGADEKLFF. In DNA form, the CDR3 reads TGCGCCAGCAGCTTGGGCGCGGATGAAAAACTGTTTTTT. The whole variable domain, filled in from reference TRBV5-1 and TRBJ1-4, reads KAGVTQTPRYLIKTRGQQVTLSCSPISGHRSVSWYQQTPGQGLQFLFEYFSETQRNKGNFPGRFSGRQFSNSRSEMNVSTLELGDSALYLCASSLGADEKLFFGSGTQLSVL.

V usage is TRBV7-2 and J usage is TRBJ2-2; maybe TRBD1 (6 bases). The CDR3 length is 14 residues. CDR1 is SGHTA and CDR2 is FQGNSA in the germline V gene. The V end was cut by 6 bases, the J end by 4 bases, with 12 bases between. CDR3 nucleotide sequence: TGTGCCAGCAGTCCAGGACAGACCACCGGGGAGCTGTTTTTT. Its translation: CASSPGQTTGELFF.

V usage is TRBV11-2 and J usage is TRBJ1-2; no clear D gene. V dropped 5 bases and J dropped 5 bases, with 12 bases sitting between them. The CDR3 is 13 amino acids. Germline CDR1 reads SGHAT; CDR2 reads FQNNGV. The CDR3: CASSLDSGYGYTF. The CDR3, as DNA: TGTGCCAGCAGCCTGGACTCTGGTTATGGCTACACCTTC.

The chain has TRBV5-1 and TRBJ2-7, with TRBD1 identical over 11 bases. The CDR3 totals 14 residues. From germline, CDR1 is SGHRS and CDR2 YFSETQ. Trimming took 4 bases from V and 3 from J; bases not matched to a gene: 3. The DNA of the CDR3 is TGCGCCAGCAGCCCGGACAGGGGGCTCTACGAGCAGTACTTC. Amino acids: CASSPDRGLYEQYF.

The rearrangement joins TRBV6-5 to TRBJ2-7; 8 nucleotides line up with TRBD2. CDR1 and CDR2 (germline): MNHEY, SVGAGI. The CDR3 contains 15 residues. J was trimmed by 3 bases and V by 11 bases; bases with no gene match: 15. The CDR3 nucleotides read TGTGCCGCCAGCACCCAAAGCGGGGGAAACTACGAGCAGTACTTC. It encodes CAASTQSGGNYEQYF.

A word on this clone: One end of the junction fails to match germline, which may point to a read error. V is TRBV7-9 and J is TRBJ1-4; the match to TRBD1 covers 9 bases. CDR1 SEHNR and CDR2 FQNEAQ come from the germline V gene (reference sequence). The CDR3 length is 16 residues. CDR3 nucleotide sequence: TGTTCCAGCAGCTTATTCCGTGGGACAGGGAATGAAAAACTGTTTTTT. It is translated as CSSSLFRGTGNEKLFF.

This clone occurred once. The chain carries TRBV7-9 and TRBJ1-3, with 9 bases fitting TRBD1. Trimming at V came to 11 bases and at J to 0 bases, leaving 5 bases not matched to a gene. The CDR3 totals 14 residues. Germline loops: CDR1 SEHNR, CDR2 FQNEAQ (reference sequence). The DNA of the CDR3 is TGTGCCGGGGGACAGGGTGTCTCTGGAAACACCATATATTTT. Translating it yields CAGGQGVSGNTIYF.

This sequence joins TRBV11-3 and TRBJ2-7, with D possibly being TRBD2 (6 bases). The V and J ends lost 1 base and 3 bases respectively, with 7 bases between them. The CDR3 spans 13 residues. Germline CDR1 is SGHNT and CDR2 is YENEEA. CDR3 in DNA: TGTGCCAGCAGCTTAGGGGGGGACTACGAGCAGTACTTC. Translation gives CASSLGGDYEQYF.

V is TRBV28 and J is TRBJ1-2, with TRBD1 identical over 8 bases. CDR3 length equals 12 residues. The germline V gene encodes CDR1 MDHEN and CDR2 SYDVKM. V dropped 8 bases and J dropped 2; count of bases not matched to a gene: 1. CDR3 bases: TGTGCCAGCCGGGACAGGAACTATGGCTACACCTTC. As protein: CASRDRNYGYTF.